The rows below give T cell receptor beta chains drawn from one sample of a study of OX40 agonist ivuxolimab in advanced cancers. Clones were read by immunoSEQ multiplex PCR, and TCRdb kept only the in-frame ones, dropping some. The top ten hold more than 5.5% of the sample, which has roughly 75,000 clones, 75% to 90% seen once. Sequencing was performed on CD4+ or CD8+ T cells sorted from blood, taken in a trial of the OX40 agonist ivuxolimab. These receptor sequences come from an adult with an advanced solid tumor such as melanoma, head and neck, liver or kidney cancer. Both conserved end residues are part of each CDR3. The D gene is left open where the match is weak. Some rows mark clone size as missing; the rest say once, few, many or name a class of expanded clone.

TRBD2	-	15	TRBV27	TRBJ2-7	TGTGCCAGCAGTCCAGGGACTAGCGGTGCCTACGAGCAGTACTTC	CASSPGTSGAYEQYF
-	-	12	TRBV6-5	TRBJ1-2	TGTGCCAGCAGCGACACTAACTATGGCTACACCTTC	CASSDTNYGYTF
-	-	13	TRBV5-5	TRBJ2-7	TGTGCCAGCAGCTTGGTTGCGGGTTCCGAGCAGTACTTC	CASSLVAGSEQYF
TRBD2	-	13	TRBV19	TRBJ2-7	TGTGCCAGTAGTATTGCGGGGGGCAACGAGCAGTACTTC	CASSIAGGNEQYF
-	few	13	TRBV27	TRBJ2-7	TGTGCCAGCAGAGAAGTCGGATCCTACGAGCAGTACTTC	CASREVGSYEQYF
-	-	15	TRBV6-5	TRBJ2-1	TGTGCCAGCAGTCCTTCCTTGGGGACCGCCAATGAGCAGTTCTTC	CASSPSLGTANEQFF
-	-	13	TRBV29-1	TRBJ2-2	TGCAGCGTTCTAGCGATCAACACCGGGGAGCTGTTTTTT	CSVLAINTGELFF
-	few	13	TRBV30	TRBJ1-1	TGTGCCTGGAGTTGGCCTACAAACACTGAAGCTTTCTTT	CAWSWPTNTEAFF
TRBD2	-	15	TRBV27	TRBJ2-1	TGTGCCAGCAGTCCCGGGACTAGCGGGAACAATGAGCAGTTCTTC	CASSPGTSGNNEQFF
TRBD2	-	16	TRBV28	TRBJ2-7	TGTGCCAGCAGTTTATCCCAACTAGCGGGAGGCTACGAGCAGTACTTC	CASSLSQLAGGYEQYF
-	-	12	TRBV19	TRBJ2-5	TGTGCCAGTGGGGGGGGCCTGGAGACCCAGTACTTC	CASGGGLETQYF
-	-	17	TRBV2	TRBJ1-4	TGTGCCAGCAGCGTTAAGCGGGGTTCCGCAGCTAATGAAAAACTGTTTTTT	CASSVKRGSAANEKLFF
TRBD1	once	19	TRBV5-8	TRBJ1-5	TGTGCCAGCAGCTTGGCGGAATTTGGCAGGGGGCGAGTCAATCAGCCCCAGCATTTT	CASSLAEFGRGRVNQPQHF
-	-	13	TRBV19	TRBJ1-5	TGTGCCAGTAGTATAAGGTCAACGGAGCCCCAGCATTTT	CASSIRSTEPQHF
TRBD1	-	15	TRBV11-2	TRBJ2-7	TGTGCCAGCAGCTCCGGCGGGACAGGGGAGTACGAGCAGTACTTC	CASSSGGTGEYEQYF
-	-	15	TRBV28	TRBJ2-1	TGTGCCAGCAGCCTTACCCGGGACGGAGGAGTTGGGCAGTTCTTC	CASSLTRDGGVGQFF
-	-	14	TRBV5-1	TRBJ2-5	TGCGCCAGCAGCTTAGGACTGAACAAAGAGACCCAGTACTTC	CASSLGLNKETQYF